This T cell receptor beta chain is drawn from a study of cytomegalovirus exposure and HLA in healthy donors. Details on this clone: What it recognizes is unknown.

The PCR ran on 60 Vbeta and 13 Jbeta primers. Sequenced by immunoSEQ multiplex PCR; TCRdb stores in-frame clones only, minus some. The top ten hold approximately 2.4% of the sample, which has over 95,000 clones, around three quarters seen once. Broader study findings: V- and J-gene trimming in TCR beta was tied to a missense DCLRE1C variant by an analysis performed later. Productive status was seen about 87% or about 30% of the time for most TCR beta V segments in an earlier analysis.

J gave up 7 bases and V 5 bases, and 7 bases lay outside the gene matches. CDR1 is SGHKS, CDR2 YYEKEE, per germline (reference sequence). CDR3 length: 14 residues. The sample comprised PBMCs. The chain is built from TRBV5-5 and TRBJ1-4; TRBD1 agrees at 8 bases. The origin of this receptor is a female donor in good health and CMV-seronegative. The CDR3 DNA sequence: TGTGCCAGCAGTTCCGGGACAGGTTTTGAAAAACTGTTTTTT. This translates into CASSSGTGFEKLFF.